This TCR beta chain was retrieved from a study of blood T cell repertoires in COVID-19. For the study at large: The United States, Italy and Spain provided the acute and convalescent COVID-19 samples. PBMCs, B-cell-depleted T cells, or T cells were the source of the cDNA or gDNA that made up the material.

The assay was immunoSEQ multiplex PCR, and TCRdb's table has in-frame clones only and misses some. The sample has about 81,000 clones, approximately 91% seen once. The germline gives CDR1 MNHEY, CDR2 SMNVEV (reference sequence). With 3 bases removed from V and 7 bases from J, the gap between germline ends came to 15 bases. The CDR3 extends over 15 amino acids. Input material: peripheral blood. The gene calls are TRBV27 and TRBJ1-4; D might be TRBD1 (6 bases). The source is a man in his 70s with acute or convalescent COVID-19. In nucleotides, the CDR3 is TGTGCCAGCAGTTTCGGGAGGGGGTTGAGTGAAAAACTGTTTTTT. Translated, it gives CASSFGRGLSEKLFF.